This T cell receptor beta chain was captured by sequencing in a study of blood T cell repertoires in COVID-19. Turning to the study itself: Sources were T cells, B-cell-depleted T cells, or PBMCs; the material itself was cDNA or gDNA.

Methods used by the authors: It was from reference gene primer amplification that nucleated cell counts were estimated. Libraries were prepared by immunoSEQ multiplex PCR; TCRdb keeps only in-frame clonotypes and omits some of them. V and J calls and clone size are those listed in that table; D and trimming were worked out from the DNA. The table shows approximately 490,000 clones, with 75% to 90% occurring only once. Living in about two dozen US areas, the participants were between roughly 18 and 90 years of age. Sequenced material: PBMCs or T cells enriched from blood (not recorded which). The sequence derives from a young woman who had recovered from COVID-19.

CDR3 bases: TGTGCCAGCAGCTTGGCTCCGAGACAGGGTCGAACAGATACGCAGTATTTT. Encoded protein: CASSLAPRQGRTDTQYF. The chain joins TRBV5-5 to TRBJ2-3, with 7 positions matching TRBD1. This CDR3 has 17 amino acids. The germline CDR1 and CDR2 sequences are SGHKS and YYEKEE (reference sequence). V lost 0 bases, J lost 3 bases, and 10 bases stayed unmatched.